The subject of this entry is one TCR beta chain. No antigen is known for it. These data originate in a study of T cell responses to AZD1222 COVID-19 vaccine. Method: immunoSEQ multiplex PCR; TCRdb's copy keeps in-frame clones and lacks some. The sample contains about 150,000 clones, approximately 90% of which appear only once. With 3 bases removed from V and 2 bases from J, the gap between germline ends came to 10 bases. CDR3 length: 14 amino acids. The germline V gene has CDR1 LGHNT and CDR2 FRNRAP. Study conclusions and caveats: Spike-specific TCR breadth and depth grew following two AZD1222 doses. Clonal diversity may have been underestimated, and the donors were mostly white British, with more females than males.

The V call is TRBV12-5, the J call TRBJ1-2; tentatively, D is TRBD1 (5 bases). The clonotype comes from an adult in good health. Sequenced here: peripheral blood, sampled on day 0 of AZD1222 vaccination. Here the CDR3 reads CASGFRGTNYGYTF. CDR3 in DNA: TGTGCTAGTGGTTTTAGGGGCACCAACTATGGCTACACCTTC. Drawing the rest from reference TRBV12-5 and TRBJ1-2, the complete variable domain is DARVTQTPRHKVTEMGQEVTMRCQPILGHNTVFWYRQTMMQGLELLAYFRNRAPLDDSGMPKDRFSAEMPDATLATLKIQPSEPRDSAVYFCASGFRGTNYGYTFGSGTRLTVV.